Listed below are T cell receptor beta chains from one sample, sequenced in a study of blood T cells in healthy people across ages. A single record per CDR3 protein comes from TCRdb applying MiXCR to the 5' RACE reads. The sample records about 1.1 million distinct CDR3 sequences, 35% to 40% being singletons. The specimen was blood. The receptors stem from a man aged 18 to 30 in good health. CDR3s include the opening cysteine and the closing phenylalanine or tryptophan. The order of the fields is D gene, clone size, V gene, J gene, CDR3 DNA, CDR3 protein. A D gene is named only where the DNA matches it firmly. Only part of the rows carry a size: once, few, many, or a class if the clone is expanded.

D gene: TRBD2
clone size: few
V gene: TRBV20-1
J gene: TRBJ2-5
CDR3 DNA: TGCAGTGCTAGGGGACTAGCGGGGGGCCGTATGACCCAGTACTTC
CDR3 protein: CSARGLAGGRMTQYF

D gene: TRBD1
clone size: few
V gene: TRBV12-3/TRBV12-4
J gene: TRBJ1-5
CDR3 DNA: TGTGCCAGCAGACGCGGGACAGGGGTCGGTCAGCCCCAGCATTTT
CDR3 protein: CASRRGTGVGQPQHF

D gene: -
clone size: -
V gene: TRBV7-2
J gene: TRBJ1-2
CDR3 DNA: TGTGCCAGCAGCTTAACCCCTGCGCCAGGGAAAAAAGGCTACACCTTC
CDR3 protein: CASSLTPAPGKKGYTF

D gene: TRBD2
clone size: -
V gene: TRBV9
J gene: TRBJ2-3
CDR3 DNA: TGTGCCAGCTCCGGGACTAGCGGGGGTGGGAGCACAGATACGCAGTATTTT
CDR3 protein: CASSGTSGGGSTDTQYF

D gene: TRBD1
clone size: -
V gene: TRBV5-6
J gene: TRBJ1-1
CDR3 DNA: TGTGCCAGCAGCTTGTCAGGGGGCAGGGATGAAGCTTTCTTT
CDR3 protein: CASSLSGGRDEAFF

D gene: TRBD2
clone size: few
V gene: TRBV20-1
J gene: TRBJ2-1
CDR3 DNA: TGCAGTGCTGCCCCCTCACGACTAGCGGGGAAGAATGAGCAGTTCTTC
CDR3 protein: CSAAPSRLAGKNEQFF

D gene: -
clone size: -
V gene: TRBV2
J gene: TRBJ1-2
CDR3 DNA: TGTGCCAGCAGCCAATACGACAGACTAAACTATGGCTACACCTTC
CDR3 protein: CASSQYDRLNYGYTF

D gene: TRBD1
clone size: few
V gene: TRBV27
J gene: TRBJ1-4
CDR3 DNA: TGTGCCAGCAGTTTTAGGGGGCGATCTAATGAAAAACTGTTTTTT
CDR3 protein: CASSFRGRSNEKLFF

D gene: TRBD1
clone size: -
V gene: TRBV20-1
J gene: TRBJ1-6
CDR3 DNA: TGCAGTGCTCGGACAGGGTGGAATTCACCCCCCCACTTT
CDR3 protein: CSARTGWNSPPHF

D gene: TRBD1
clone size: -
V gene: TRBV6-2/TRBV6-3
J gene: TRBJ2-5
CDR3 DNA: TGTGCCAGCAGCCCGGACAGGGGGCTGATAGAGCAGTACTTC
CDR3 protein: CASSPDRGLIEQYF

D gene: TRBD1
clone size: few
V gene: TRBV25-1
J gene: TRBJ2-7
CDR3 DNA: TGTGCCAGCAGTGAAAAGCCGACAGGGGCGTCCTACGAGCAGTACTTC
CDR3 protein: CASSEKPTGASYEQYF

D gene: -
clone size: -
V gene: TRBV4-1
J gene: TRBJ1-6
CDR3 DNA: TGCGCCAGCAGCCAAAGGGACGATAATTCACCCCTCCACTTT
CDR3 protein: CASSQRDDNSPLHF

D gene: -
clone size: -
V gene: TRBV5-1
J gene: TRBJ2-2
CDR3 DNA: TGCGCCAGCAGCTTCCAGGGGGGAGGAACCGGGGAGCTGTTTTTT
CDR3 protein: CASSFQGGGTGELFF

D gene: -
clone size: -
V gene: TRBV7-9
J gene: TRBJ1-2
CDR3 DNA: TGTGCCAGCAGATCGGACTATGGCTACACCTTC
CDR3 protein: CASRSDYGYTF

D gene: -
clone size: few
V gene: TRBV7-9
J gene: TRBJ1-2
CDR3 DNA: TGTGCCAGCAGCTCTGGGGCCACGCACTATGGCTACACCTTC
CDR3 protein: CASSSGATHYGYTF

D gene: TRBD2
clone size: -
V gene: TRBV4-3
J gene: TRBJ2-7
CDR3 DNA: TGCGCCAGCAGCCCCCGTCTAGCGGGTGTCTACGAGCAGTACTTC
CDR3 protein: CASSPRLAGVYEQYF

D gene: -
clone size: -
V gene: TRBV10-3
J gene: TRBJ1-2
CDR3 DNA: TGTGCCATCAGTGAGTCGATCCGGCAGGGTGCTAACTATGGCTACACCTTC
CDR3 protein: CAISESIRQGANYGYTF

D gene: -
clone size: many
V gene: TRBV7-8
J gene: TRBJ2-5
CDR3 DNA: TGTGCCAGCAGCTTAGGGACCAGAGGGACCCAGTACTTC
CDR3 protein: CASSLGTRGTQYF

D gene: TRBD1
clone size: few
V gene: TRBV20-1
J gene: TRBJ1-4
CDR3 DNA: TGCAGTGGAAGACAGGGCGATGAAAAACTGTTTTTT
CDR3 protein: CSGRQGDEKLFF

D gene: -
clone size: -
V gene: TRBV6-1
J gene: TRBJ1-5
CDR3 DNA: TGTGCCAGCAGCCGGGATATACTAAGGGGCGGAGATCAGCCCCAGCATTTT
CDR3 protein: CASSRDILRGGDQPQHF

D gene: -
clone size: -
V gene: TRBV12-5
J gene: TRBJ1-1
CDR3 DNA: TGTGCTAGTGTTTCTAGTACAAGGAACACTGAAGCTTTCTTT
CDR3 protein: CASVSSTRNTEAFF

D gene: -
clone size: few
V gene: TRBV27
J gene: TRBJ1-2
CDR3 DNA: TGTGCCAGCAAACCCGGTCCGGGCAGTGGCTACACCTTC
CDR3 protein: CASKPGPGSGYTF

D gene: -
clone size: -
V gene: TRBV20-1
J gene: TRBJ2-4
CDR3 DNA: TGCAGTGCTAGTTCAGGGGCGCAGGAGCAGTACTTC
CDR3 protein: CSASSGAQEQYF

D gene: TRBD1
clone size: -
V gene: TRBV15
J gene: TRBJ1-2
CDR3 DNA: TGTGCCACCAGCACCACAGGGGGCCTCTATGGCTACACCTTC
CDR3 protein: CATSTTGGLYGYTF

D gene: -
clone size: many
V gene: TRBV5-1
J gene: TRBJ2-3
CDR3 DNA: TGTGCCAGCAGCTTAGGTTCCAGCACAGATACGCAGTATTTT
CDR3 protein: CASSLGSSTDTQYF

D gene: -
clone size: -
V gene: TRBV29-1
J gene: TRBJ1-1
CDR3 DNA: TGCAGCGTTGGTGTCAAAGCGGGCACTGAAGCTTTCTTT
CDR3 protein: CSVGVKAGTEAFF

D gene: TRBD1
clone size: -
V gene: TRBV7-2
J gene: TRBJ2-7
CDR3 DNA: TGTGCCAGCAGCCTTACAGGGGCCTCCTACGAGCAGTACTTC
CDR3 protein: CASSLTGASYEQYF

D gene: -
clone size: few
V gene: TRBV20-1
J gene: TRBJ1-6
CDR3 DNA: TGCAGTGCTGAAGGACCGCCGAATTCACCCCTCCACTTT
CDR3 protein: CSAEGPPNSPLHF

D gene: TRBD1
clone size: once
V gene: TRBV6-2/TRBV6-3
J gene: TRBJ1-2
CDR3 DNA: TGTGCCAGCACCACCGAGGGACAGACAAACTATGGCTACACCTTC
CDR3 protein: CASTTEGQTNYGYTF

D gene: TRBD2
clone size: -
V gene: TRBV12-3/TRBV12-4
J gene: TRBJ2-5
CDR3 DNA: TGTGCCAGCAGTTTAATAGCGGGGGCCCACAATGAGCAGTACTTC
CDR3 protein: CASSLIAGAHNEQYF

D gene: -
clone size: -
V gene: TRBV4-1
J gene: TRBJ1-5
CDR3 DNA: TGCGCCAGCAGCCAAGATCGTCGGATCAATCAGCCCCAGCATTTT
CDR3 protein: CASSQDRRINQPQHF

D gene: -
clone size: -
V gene: TRBV28
J gene: TRBJ1-5
CDR3 DNA: TGTGCCAGCAGTCCCCTGACAGGCTACCACCTTAATCAGCCCCAGCATTTT
CDR3 protein: CASSPLTGYHLNQPQHF

D gene: -
clone size: -
V gene: TRBV5-6
J gene: TRBJ1-2
CDR3 DNA: TGTGCCAGCAGCTTGGGACAGGTAGCTAACTATGGCTACACCTTC
CDR3 protein: CASSLGQVANYGYTF

D gene: -
clone size: few
V gene: TRBV6-6
J gene: TRBJ2-5
CDR3 DNA: TGTGCCAGCAGTTACGATTGGGGGTTCGATGAGCAGTACTTC
CDR3 protein: CASSYDWGFDEQYF

D gene: -
clone size: few
V gene: TRBV5-6
J gene: TRBJ2-1
CDR3 DNA: TGTGCCAGCAGCTTGGGGGCCAGGGGTTACAATGAGCAGTTCTTC
CDR3 protein: CASSLGARGYNEQFF

D gene: -
clone size: few
V gene: TRBV5-6
J gene: TRBJ1-1
CDR3 DNA: TGTGCCAGCAGCTTTATTGGGGGCACTGAAGCTTTCTTT
CDR3 protein: CASSFIGGTEAFF

D gene: -
clone size: -
V gene: TRBV27
J gene: TRBJ1-1
CDR3 DNA: TGTGCCAGCAGTTATAATCCAGGGCGGAACACTGAAGCTTTCTTT
CDR3 protein: CASSYNPGRNTEAFF

D gene: -
clone size: -
V gene: TRBV5-1
J gene: TRBJ2-2
CDR3 DNA: TGCGCCAGCAGCCTGGGTGAGGGAATGGCCGGGGAGCTGTTTTTT
CDR3 protein: CASSLGEGMAGELFF

D gene: TRBD2
clone size: -
V gene: TRBV27
J gene: TRBJ2-3
CDR3 DNA: TGTGCCAGCAGTCCGGGACTAGCGGGGGTAGATACGCAGTATTTT
CDR3 protein: CASSPGLAGVDTQYF

D gene: -
clone size: -
V gene: TRBV3-1
J gene: TRBJ2-7
CDR3 DNA: TGTGCCAGCGGCCGCACTCCATCCTACGAGCAGTACTTC
CDR3 protein: CASGRTPSYEQYF

D gene: -
clone size: -
V gene: TRBV30
J gene: TRBJ1-2
CDR3 DNA: TGTGCCTGGAGTGTACAAGGCCAGGTGAAGTTCGGTGGCTACACCTTC
CDR3 protein: CAWSVQGQVKFGGYTF

D gene: -
clone size: -
V gene: TRBV29-1
J gene: TRBJ1-2
CDR3 DNA: TGCAGCGTTGGGTTGGGGGCTCGGGGCTACACCTTC
CDR3 protein: CSVGLGARGYTF

D gene: -
clone size: -
V gene: TRBV12-3/TRBV12-4
J gene: TRBJ1-2
CDR3 DNA: TGTGCCAGCAGTTTAGGAGGGGTAGTTGGGGGCTACACCTTC
CDR3 protein: CASSLGGVVGGYTF

D gene: -
clone size: many
V gene: TRBV12-3/TRBV12-4
J gene: TRBJ1-2
CDR3 DNA: TGTGCCAGCAGTTTTGGCGGGAAGACCTATGGCTACACCTTC
CDR3 protein: CASSFGGKTYGYTF

D gene: -
clone size: -
V gene: TRBV18
J gene: TRBJ1-5
CDR3 DNA: TGTGCCAGCTCACCACCTATACTTCAGCCCCAGCATTTT
CDR3 protein: CASSPPILQPQHF

D gene: -
clone size: few
V gene: TRBV12-3/TRBV12-4
J gene: TRBJ2-7
CDR3 DNA: TGTGCCAGCAGTCTCCGGGCCCACGGTGGCGAGCAGTACTTC
CDR3 protein: CASSLRAHGGEQYF

D gene: TRBD1
clone size: -
V gene: TRBV29-1
J gene: TRBJ2-5
CDR3 DNA: TGCAGCGTTGCCGCCGGACAGGGGGCCGCTATGTACTTC
CDR3 protein: CSVAAGQGAAMYF

D gene: TRBD2
clone size: -
V gene: TRBV4-2
J gene: TRBJ2-3
CDR3 DNA: TGTGCCAGCAGCCACCCCTTTGGGACTAGAGGCACAGATACGCAGTATTTT
CDR3 protein: CASSHPFGTRGTDTQYF

D gene: -
clone size: many
V gene: TRBV27
J gene: TRBJ1-5
CDR3 DNA: TGTGCCAGCAGTGCCGGACGGAGCAATCAGCCCCAGCATTTT
CDR3 protein: CASSAGRSNQPQHF

D gene: TRBD1
clone size: -
V gene: TRBV11-2
J gene: TRBJ2-7
CDR3 DNA: TGTGCCAGCAGCTTAAACCGGGACAGGGCCTACGAGCAGTACTTC
CDR3 protein: CASSLNRDRAYEQYF

D gene: -
clone size: many
V gene: TRBV6-2/TRBV6-3
J gene: TRBJ1-5
CDR3 DNA: TGTGCCAGCAGCCAAGGGTATAGCAATCAGCCCCAGCATTTT
CDR3 protein: CASSQGYSNQPQHF

D gene: -
clone size: -
V gene: TRBV2
J gene: TRBJ1-1
CDR3 DNA: TGTGCCACCCGAAAACAGGGACGGTTGAACACTGAAGCTTTCTTT
CDR3 protein: CATRKQGRLNTEAFF

D gene: -
clone size: few
V gene: TRBV2
J gene: TRBJ1-2
CDR3 DNA: TGTGCCAGCAGTGCAACCAGAACGGCCTATGGCTACACCTTC
CDR3 protein: CASSATRTAYGYTF